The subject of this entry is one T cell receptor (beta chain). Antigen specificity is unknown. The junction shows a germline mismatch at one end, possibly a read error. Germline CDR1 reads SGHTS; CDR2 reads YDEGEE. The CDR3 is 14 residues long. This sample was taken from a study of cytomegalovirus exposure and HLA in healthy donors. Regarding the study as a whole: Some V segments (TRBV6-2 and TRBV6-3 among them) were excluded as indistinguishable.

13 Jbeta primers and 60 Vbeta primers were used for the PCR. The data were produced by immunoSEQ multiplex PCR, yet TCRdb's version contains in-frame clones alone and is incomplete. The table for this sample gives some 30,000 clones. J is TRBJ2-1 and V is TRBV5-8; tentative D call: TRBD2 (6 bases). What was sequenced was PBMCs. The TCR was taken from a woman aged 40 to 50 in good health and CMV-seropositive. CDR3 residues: CASRGGISDNEQFF. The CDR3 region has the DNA TGTGCCAGCAGGGGCGGGATCTCCGACAATGAGCAGTTCTTC. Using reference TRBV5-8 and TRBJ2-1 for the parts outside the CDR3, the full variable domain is EAGVTQSPTHLIKTRGQQATLRCSPISGHTSVYWYQQALGLGLQFLLWYDEGEERNRGNFPPRFSGRQFPNYSSELNVNALELEDSALYLCASRGGISDNEQFFGPGTRLTVL.